A single sample gave rise to the 15 T cell receptor beta chains below, sequenced in a study of monozygotic twins with inflammatory bowel disease. TCRdb reprocessed the 5' RACE reads and reports one entry per CDR3 protein, with no DNA. The table for this sample gives more than 300,000 distinct CDR3 sequences. Sequenced material: blood. All receptors come from a human donor with ulcerative colitis or Crohn's disease, or a healthy co-twin of an affected twin (not recorded which).

The chain combines TRBV10-3 with TRBJ2-7; TCRdb reports TRBD1, a call that lacks DNA to check it against. The germline V gene has CDR1 ENHRY and CDR2 SYGVKD. The CDR3 is 14 residues long. The CDR3 loop is CAISEPDRAYEQYF.

The rearrangement uses TRBV3-1 and TRBJ2-1; absent DNA, TCRdb's TRBD2 call cannot be checked. The CDR3 runs 16 residues. The germline V gene encodes CDR1 LGHDT and CDR2 YNNKEL (reference sequence). The CDR3 protein is CASSQRAGGLYNEQFF.

CDR3: CASTIDGEGTQYF. The V and J genes are TRBV6-5 and TRBJ2-5; with no DNA, the TCRdb D assignment of TRBD2 cannot be verified. CDR3 length: 13 amino acids. CDR1 is MNHEY and CDR2 is SVGAGI in the germline V gene.

This chain links TRBV29-1 with TRBJ2-6. The germline V gene has CDR1 SQVTM and CDR2 ANQGSEA. This CDR3 comprises 14 residues. CDR3 in amino acids: CSVDGSSGANVLTF.

The chain carries TRBV18 and TRBJ2-5; TCRdb's assignment of TRBD1 cannot be checked, as there is no DNA. The germline gives CDR1 KGHSH, CDR2 LQKENI. The CDR3 is made up of 14 amino acids. CDR3 in amino acids: CASSAQGNQETQYF.

V is TRBV6-1 and J is TRBJ2-1; TCRdb calls TRBD2, which cannot be checked without DNA. Looked up from germline, CDR1 is MNHNS and CDR2 is SASEGT. The CDR3 totals 16 residues. The CDR3 sequence: CASSQGLAGGYNEQFF.

The V gene is TRBV10-3, the J gene TRBJ2-7. This CDR3 comprises 12 residues. CDR1 is ENHRY, CDR2 SYGVKD, per germline. The CDR3 reads CAISAQTYEQYF.

The chain is built from TRBV7-2 and TRBJ2-1; TCRdb indicates TRBD1, and absent DNA this call remains unverified. The CDR3 spans 15 residues. Germline values: CDR1 SGHTA, CDR2 FQGNSA. This CDR3 is CASSYQGSRVYEQFF.

The chain is built from TRBV29-1 and TRBJ1-1. The CDR3 runs to 12 residues. Germline V CDR1 and CDR2: SQVTM, ANQGSEA. CDR3 sequence: CSVGITNTEAFF. Full variable domain (rest looked up from reference TRBV29-1 and TRBJ1-1): SAVISQKPSRDICQRGTSLTIQCQVDSQVTMMFWYRQQPGQSLTLIATANQGSEATYESGFVIDKFPISRPNLTFSTLTVSNMSPEDSSIYLCSVGITNTEAFFGQGTRLTVV.

The chain links TRBV6-5 to TRBJ2-7; TCRdb names TRBD1, which stays unverified in the absence of DNA. The CDR3 is 17 residues long. From germline, CDR1 is MNHEY and CDR2 SVGAGI. The CDR3 protein is CASSSLRGQGPLSEQYF.

The chain uses TRBV5-1 and TRBJ1-4; the D call of TRBD1 rests on TCRdb alone, since no DNA is present to check it. The CDR3 is 15 residues long. Germline V gene data show CDR1 as SGHRS and CDR2 as YFSETQ. The CDR3: CASSLEDRENEKLFF.

The chain combines TRBV30 with TRBJ2-7; TCRdb names TRBD2, which stays unverified in the absence of DNA. From germline, CDR1 is GTSNPN and CDR2 SVGIG (reference sequence). CDR3 length: 13 amino acids. The CDR3 protein is CARARNGGYEQYF.

The chain is built from TRBV5-1 and TRBJ1-1; as DNA is missing, the TRBD1 call by TCRdb cannot be tested. CDR3 length: 13 amino acids. Germline V gene sequence: CDR1 SGHRS, CDR2 YFSETQ. The CDR3 spells CASQNRDATEAFF.

This chain links TRBV4-3 with TRBJ2-3; TCRdb proposes TRBD1, but this gene call is untestable without DNA. Looked up from germline, CDR1 is LGHNA and CDR2 is YSLEER. The CDR3 runs 16 residues. The CDR3: CASSRGQTVSTDTQYF.

The rearrangement links TRBV5-5 to TRBJ1-1; TCRdb calls TRBD1, which cannot be checked without DNA. The germline V gene has CDR1 SGHKS and CDR2 YYEKEE (reference sequence). There are 12 residues in the CDR3. CDR3 protein: CASSLLTGKAFF.